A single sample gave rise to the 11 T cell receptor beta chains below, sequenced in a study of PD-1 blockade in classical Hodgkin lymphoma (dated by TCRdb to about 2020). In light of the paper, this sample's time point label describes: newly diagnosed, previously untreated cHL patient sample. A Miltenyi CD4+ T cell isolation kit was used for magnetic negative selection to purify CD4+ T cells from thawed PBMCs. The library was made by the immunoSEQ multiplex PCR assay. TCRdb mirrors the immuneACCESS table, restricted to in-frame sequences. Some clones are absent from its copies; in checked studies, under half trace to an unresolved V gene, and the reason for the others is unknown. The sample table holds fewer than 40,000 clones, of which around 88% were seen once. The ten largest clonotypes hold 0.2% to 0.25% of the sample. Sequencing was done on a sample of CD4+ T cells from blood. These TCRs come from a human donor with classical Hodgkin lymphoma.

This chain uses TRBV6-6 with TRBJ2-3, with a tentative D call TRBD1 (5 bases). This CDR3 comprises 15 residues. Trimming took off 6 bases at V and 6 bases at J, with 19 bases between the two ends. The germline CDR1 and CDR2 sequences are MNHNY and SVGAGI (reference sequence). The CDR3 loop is CASRDQGVGSDTQYF. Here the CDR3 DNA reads TGTGCCAGCAGAGACCAGGGTGTAGGTTCTGATACGCAGTATTTT.

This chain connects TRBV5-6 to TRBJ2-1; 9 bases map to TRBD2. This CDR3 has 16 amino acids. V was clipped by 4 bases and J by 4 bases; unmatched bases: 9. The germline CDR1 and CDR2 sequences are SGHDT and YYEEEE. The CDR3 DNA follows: TGTGCCAGCAGCGGAGGGACTAGCAGAGTTTACAATGAGCAGTTCTTC. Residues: CASSGGTSRVYNEQFF.

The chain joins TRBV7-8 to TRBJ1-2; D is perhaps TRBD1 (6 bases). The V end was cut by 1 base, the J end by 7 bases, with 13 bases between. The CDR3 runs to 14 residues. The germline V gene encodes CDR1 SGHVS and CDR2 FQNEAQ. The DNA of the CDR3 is TGTGCCAGCAGCTTAGACAGGGCTGGGGGTGGCTACACCTTC. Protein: CASSLDRAGGGYTF.

The CDR3: CASSFRRGGLGTDTQYF. DNA for the CDR3: TGTGCCAGCAGCTTTAGGCGGGGGGGCCTTGGCACAGATACGCAGTATTTT. The chain has TRBV7-2 and TRBJ2-3; 9 nucleotides agree with TRBD2. Losses at the gene ends were 3 bases for V and 1 base for J; bases not matched to a gene: 8. This CDR3 contains 17 residues. Germline lookup yields CDR1 SGHTA and CDR2 FQGNSA.

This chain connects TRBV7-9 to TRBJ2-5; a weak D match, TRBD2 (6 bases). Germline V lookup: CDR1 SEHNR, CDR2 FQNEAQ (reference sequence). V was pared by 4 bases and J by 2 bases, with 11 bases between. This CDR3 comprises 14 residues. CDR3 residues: CASSSRDWQETQYF. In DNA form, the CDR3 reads TGTGCCAGCAGCTCCCGGGACTGGCAAGAGACCCAGTACTTC.

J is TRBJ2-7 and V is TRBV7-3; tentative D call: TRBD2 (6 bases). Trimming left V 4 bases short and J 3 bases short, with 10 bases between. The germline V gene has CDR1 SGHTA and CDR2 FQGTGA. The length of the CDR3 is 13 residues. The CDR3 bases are TGTGCCAGCAGCTCCAACGGGGGCTACGAGCAGTACTTC. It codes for CASSSNGGYEQYF.

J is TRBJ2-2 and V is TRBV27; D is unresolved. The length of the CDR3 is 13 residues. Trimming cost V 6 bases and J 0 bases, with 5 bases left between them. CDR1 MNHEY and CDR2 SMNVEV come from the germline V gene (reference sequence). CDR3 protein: CASRTANTGELFF. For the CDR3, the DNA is TGTGCCAGCAGGACCGCGAACACCGGGGAGCTGTTTTTT.

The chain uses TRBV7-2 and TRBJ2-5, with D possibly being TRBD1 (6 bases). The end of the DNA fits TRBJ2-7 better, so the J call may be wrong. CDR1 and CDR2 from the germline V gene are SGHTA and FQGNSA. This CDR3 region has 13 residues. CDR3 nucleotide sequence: TGTGCCAGCAGCTTCCTCAGGGGTTACGAGCAGTACTTC. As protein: CASSFLRGYEQYF.

This CDR3 reads CASRSTGGSYEQYF. As DNA, the CDR3 is TGTGCCAGCAGATCAACAGGGGGCTCCTACGAGCAGTACTTC. The chain uses TRBV6-1 and TRBJ2-7, with 8 nucleotides matching TRBD1. Germline CDR1 and CDR2: MNHNS and SASEGT. The V and J ends lost 6 bases and 0 bases, in that order; junction bases with no gene match: 4. This CDR3 comprises 14 residues.

The CDR3 reads CAIRRLEGADTQYF. For the CDR3, the DNA is TGTGCCATCAGGAGACTAGAGGGGGCAGATACGCAGTATTTT. The V and J genes are TRBV10-3 and TRBJ2-3; D could derive from TRBD1 or TRBD2 (6 bases each). V lost 6 bases to trimming and J lost 4 bases, with 14 bases between them. This CDR3 is built from 14 residues. Germline V CDR1 and CDR2: ENHRY, SYGVKD.

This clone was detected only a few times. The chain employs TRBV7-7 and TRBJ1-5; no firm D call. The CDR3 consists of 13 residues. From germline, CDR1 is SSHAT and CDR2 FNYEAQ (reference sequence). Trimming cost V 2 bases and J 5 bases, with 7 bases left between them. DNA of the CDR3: TGTGCCAGCAGCTTATCAGTGGATCAGCCCCAGCATTTT. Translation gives CASSLSVDQPQHF.